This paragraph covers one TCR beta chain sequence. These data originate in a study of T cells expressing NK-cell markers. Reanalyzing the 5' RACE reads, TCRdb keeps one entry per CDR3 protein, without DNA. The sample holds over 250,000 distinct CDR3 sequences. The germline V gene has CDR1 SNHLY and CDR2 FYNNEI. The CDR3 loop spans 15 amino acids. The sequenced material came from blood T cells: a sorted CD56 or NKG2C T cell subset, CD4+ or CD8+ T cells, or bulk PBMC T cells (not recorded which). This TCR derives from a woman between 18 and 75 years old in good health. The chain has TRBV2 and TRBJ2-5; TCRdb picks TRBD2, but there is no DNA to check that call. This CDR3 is CASKGAWLAEKTQYF.